Presented here are 27 T cell receptor beta chains from one specimen sequenced in a study of shared clonotypes between healthy human individuals. The repertoire was sequenced with immunoSEQ multiplex PCR; TCRdb's copy has only in-frame clones and lacks some. The sample records 2.5 million or so clones, about 92% being singletons. Sequenced sample: naive CD4+ T cells sorted from blood. Stated subset: CD45RA+ positively selected. The receptors here all came from a young man in good health.

J is TRBJ1-2 and V is TRBV18; 9 bases align to TRBD1. This CDR3 has 17 amino acids. Unmatched junction bases numbered 9, after V lost 3 bases and J lost 1 base. The germline V gene has CDR1 KGHSH and CDR2 LQKENI. The CDR3 protein is CASSPGQGRWVNYGYTF. The CDR3 DNA reads TGTGCCAGCTCACCCGGACAGGGGCGGTGGGTTAACTATGGCTACACCTTC.

The CDR3 region has the DNA TGTGCCATCAGTGGACTGACAGGTGAAAACATTCAGTACTTC. It is translated as CAISGLTGENIQYF. The rearrangement uses TRBV10-3 and TRBJ2-4, with a possible D match to TRBD1 (6 bases). V lost 4 bases, J lost 5 bases, and 12 bases lay in between. The germline gives CDR1 ENHRY, CDR2 SYGVKD. The CDR3 is 14 residues long.

The chain links TRBV2 to TRBJ1-2; 7 bases line up with TRBD1. In germline, CDR1 is SNHLY, CDR2 FYNNEI. This CDR3 comprises 14 residues. J lost 5 bases, V lost 2 bases, and 5 bases had no gene match. The CDR3 region is CASSEYRDSYGYTF. The DNA for the CDR3 is TGTGCCAGCAGTGAATACCGGGACAGTTATGGCTACACCTTC.

The gene calls are TRBV27 and TRBJ1-4; D unclear. The length of the CDR3 is 15 residues. V was pared by 5 bases and J by 0 bases, with 10 bases between. The germline gives CDR1 MNHEY, CDR2 SMNVEV (reference sequence). Here the CDR3 reads CASSPQLATNEKLFF. The CDR3 region has the DNA TGTGCCAGCAGTCCCCAACTGGCAACTAATGAAAAACTGTTTTTT.

The V call is TRBV30, the J call TRBJ2-3, with D uncertain. The V and J ends lost 2 bases and 7 bases respectively, with 10 bases between them. Germline V gene sequence: CDR1 GTSNPN, CDR2 SVGIG (reference sequence). This CDR3 is built from 12 residues. The CDR3 loop is CAWSRDGNTQYF. CDR3 DNA sequence: TGTGCCTGGAGTAGAGATGGAAATACGCAGTATTTT.

V and J are TRBV6-6 and TRBJ2-7, with a tentative D call TRBD1 (6 bases). This CDR3 has 13 residues. The V gene's germline CDR1 is MNHNY and CDR2 SVGAGI (reference sequence). V gave up 2 bases and J gave up 4 bases, with 9 bases separating them. In nucleotides, the CDR3 is TGTGCCAGCAGTTACAGGACAGAGTACGAGCAGTACTTC. Amino acids: CASSYRTEYEQYF.

The rearrangement links TRBV28 to TRBJ2-6, with unresolved D. In germline, CDR1 is MDHEN, CDR2 SYDVKM. The CDR3 covers 16 residues. V lost 5 bases and J lost 2, with 13 bases in between. The CDR3 DNA reads as TGTGCCAGCAGTCCCCCCCCCGGGCCTGGGGCCAACGTCCTGACTTTC. This sequence encodes CASSPPPGPGANVLTF.

This rearrangement joins TRBV7-2 to TRBJ2-7, with 11 bases lining up with TRBD1. There are 16 residues in the CDR3. The V gene's germline CDR1 is SGHTA and CDR2 FQGNSA. Germline trimming cut 0 bases from V and 6 bases from J; bases unmatched to any gene: 7. The CDR3 is CASSLAGQGVMGEQYF. The CDR3 DNA is TGTGCCAGCAGCTTAGCGGGACAGGGGGTCATGGGCGAGCAGTACTTC. Full variable domain (outside the CDR3, taken from reference TRBV7-2 and TRBJ2-7): GAGVSQSPSNKVTEKGKDVELRCDPISGHTALYWYRQSLGQGLEFLIYFQGNSAPDKSGLPSDRFSAERTGGSVSTLTIQRTQQEDSAVYLCASSLAGQGVMGEQYFGPGTRLTVT.

The chain has TRBV5-8 and TRBJ1-4; the match to TRBD1 covers 7 bases. The V segment lost 3 bases and the J segment 0 bases; nucleotides outside the gene matches: 5. The CDR3 contains 16 residues. Germline V CDR1 and CDR2: SGHTS, YDEGEE. CDR3 protein: CASSSGQIATNEKLFF. The CDR3 DNA is TGTGCCAGCAGCTCGGGACAGATCGCAACTAATGAAAAACTGTTTTTT. Full variable domain (rest looked up from reference TRBV5-8 and TRBJ1-4): EAGVTQSPTHLIKTRGQQATLRCSPISGHTSVYWYQQALGLGLQFLLWYDEGEERNRGNFPPRFSGRQFPNYSSELNVNALELEDSALYLCASSSGQIATNEKLFFGSGTQLSVL.

The chain couples TRBV11-3 to TRBJ1-1; D is possibly TRBD1 (5 bases). V was cut by 3 bases and J by 6 bases, with 8 bases left in between. Germline V CDR1 and CDR2: SGHNT, YENEEA. The CDR3 consists of 12 residues. The CDR3 region has the DNA TGTGCCAGCAGCTTGGGCAGGGCTGAAGCTTTCTTT. It yields the protein CASSLGRAEAFF.

The chain couples TRBV12-5 to TRBJ2-1; D may be TRBD1 or TRBD2 (5 bases each). Germline CDR1 is LGHNT and CDR2 is FRNRAP. CDR3 size: 14 residues. Deletions cut 5 bases from V and 1 base from J, with 9 bases between. The CDR3 nucleotides read TGTGCTAGTGGTCTGGGGGTTTCCTACAATGAGCAGTTCTTC. Translation: CASGLGVSYNEQFF.

The chain couples TRBV6-6 to TRBJ2-5; D is possibly TRBD1 (5 bases). The CDR3 is made up of 13 amino acids. The germline gives CDR1 MNHNY, CDR2 SVGAGI (reference sequence). Trimming stripped 6 bases from V and 2 bases from J, with 10 bases between. CDR3 in amino acids: CASSPDRQETQYF. The CDR3 DNA reads TGTGCCAGCAGCCCCGACAGACAAGAGACCCAGTACTTC.

The CDR3 DNA reads TGCGCCAGCAGCTTGGCAACAGGGACAGGAGGGGTTGAGCAGTACTTC. Translated: CASSLATGTGGVEQYF. The J gene is TRBJ2-7, the V gene TRBV5-1; 8 nucleotides align to TRBD1. There are 16 residues in the CDR3. The J segment lost 7 bases and the V segment lost 0 bases, leaving 12 bases of the junction unmatched. Germline V CDR1 and CDR2: SGHRS, YFSETQ.

This chain uses TRBV5-1 with TRBJ2-2; 11 bases line up with TRBD2. Trimming at V came to 0 bases and at J to 6 bases, leaving 1 base not matched to a gene. Germline V gene data show CDR1 as SGHRS and CDR2 as YFSETQ. The length of the CDR3 is 15 residues. CDR3 coding DNA: TGCGCCAGCAGCTTGGTAGCGGGAGGGCCCGGGGAGCTGTTTTTT. Residues: CASSLVAGGPGELFF.

As DNA, the CDR3 is TGTGCCAGCAAAACTAGCGGTAACACCGGGGAGCTGTTTTTT. This encodes CASKTSGNTGELFF. The chain has TRBV2 and TRBJ2-2; 8 nucleotides agree with TRBD2. Germline CDR1 reads SNHLY; CDR2 reads FYNNEI. The CDR3 spans 14 residues. The V and J ends lost 7 bases and 2 bases, in that order; junction bases with no gene match: 3.

The genes are TRBV10-2 and TRBJ1-4; D remains unclear. The V gene's germline CDR1 is WSHSY and CDR2 SAAADI. The CDR3 has 15 amino acids. V dropped 3 bases and J dropped 0 bases, with 8 bases sitting between them. The CDR3 loop reads CASSDRGATNEKLFF. In DNA, the CDR3 is TGCGCCAGCAGTGACCGAGGTGCAACTAATGAAAAACTGTTTTTT.

This clone was seen once. Other DNA sequences in this sample translate to the same CDR3. The chain has TRBV6-1 and TRBJ2-1, with 7 bases identical to TRBD2. This CDR3 has 14 residues. Per the germline V gene, CDR1 is MNHNS and CDR2 is SASEGT. Losses at the gene ends were 3 bases for V and 2 bases for J; bases not matched to a gene: 1. The CDR3 nucleotides read TGTGCCAGCAGTGAGGGGGGGGCCTACAATGAGCAGTTCTTC. This sequence encodes CASSEGGAYNEQFF.

This rearrangement joins TRBV4-1 to TRBJ1-1; the D gene is possibly TRBD1 (5 bases). The V gene's germline CDR1 is MGHRA and CDR2 YSYEKL. The CDR3 runs 15 residues. Trimming left V 0 bases short and J 0 bases short, with 8 bases between. The CDR3 DNA reads as TGCGCCAGCAGCCAAGAAGGGGTTTTGAACACTGAAGCTTTCTTT. Translated, it gives CASSQEGVLNTEAFF.

This chain uses TRBV18 with TRBJ1-4; D possibly corresponds to TRBD1 (6 bases). V was shortened by 4 bases and J by 8 bases, with 14 bases between the two germline ends. Germline V gives CDR1 KGHSH, CDR2 LQKENI. The CDR3 covers 14 residues. In DNA form, the CDR3 reads TGTGCCAGCTCACTGGGGGCAGTTGGGGAAAAACTGTTTTTT. Its translation is CASSLGAVGEKLFF.

This clone has just a few counts. This chain links TRBV10-3 with TRBJ1-1; TRBD1 matches 9 bases. Trimming took 5 bases from V and 1 from J; bases not matched to a gene: 5. The CDR3 extends over 15 amino acids. Germline V gene data show CDR1 as ENHRY and CDR2 as SYGVKD. The CDR3 DNA is TGTGCCATCAGTACACCGGGACAGGGGAACACTGAAGCTTTCTTT. This gives the protein CAISTPGQGNTEAFF.

To note about this clone: Other DNA sequences in this sample translate to the same CDR3. This chain links TRBV7-3 with TRBJ2-5; 7 nucleotides agree with TRBD2. The germline V gene has CDR1 SGHTA and CDR2 FQGTGA. There are 13 residues in the CDR3. V dropped 2 bases and J dropped 4; count of bases not matched to a gene: 1. CDR3 sequence reads: CASSLERGETQYF. The CDR3 DNA follows: TGTGCCAGCAGCTTAGAGCGGGGAGAGACCCAGTACTTC.

The genes are TRBV7-2 and TRBJ1-2; no firm D call. The CDR3 totals 14 residues. CDR1 is SGHTA and CDR2 is FQGNSA in the germline V gene. V dropped 1 base and J dropped 4 bases, with 10 bases sitting between them. The CDR3 is CASSLEAASYGYTF. CDR3 bases: TGTGCCAGCAGCTTAGAGGCGGCGAGCTATGGCTACACCTTC.

This clone was seen once. The J gene is TRBJ2-1, the V gene TRBV7-2; 10 bases are shared with TRBD2. Germline V gene lookup returns CDR1 SGHTA and CDR2 FQGNSA. V shed 4 bases and J 5 bases; nucleotides not matched to a gene: 2. This CDR3 comprises 14 residues. CDR3 region: CASSSGTSDNEQFF. As DNA, the CDR3 is TGTGCCAGCAGCTCCGGGACTAGCGACAATGAGCAGTTCTTC.

Regarding this clone: Other nucleotide sequences in the sample specify the same CDR3. The chain employs TRBV30 and TRBJ1-5; possibly TRBD1 for D (6 bases). Germline V lookup: CDR1 GTSNPN, CDR2 SVGIG (reference sequence). There are 13 residues in the CDR3. V was clipped by 1 base and J by 4 bases, with 8 bases between them. The CDR3 sequence is CAWSDRGNQPQHF. CDR3 nucleotides: TGTGCCTGGAGTGATAGGGGGAATCAGCCCCAGCATTTT. Complete variable domain (other parts from reference TRBV30 and TRBJ1-5): SQTIHQWPATLVQPVGSPLSLECTVEGTSNPNLYWYRQAAGRGLQLLFYSVGIGQISSEVPQNLSASRPQDRQFILSSKKLLLSDSGFYLCAWSDRGNQPQHFGDGTRLSIL.

The V call is TRBV4-2, the J call TRBJ2-3, with D possibly matching TRBD2 (6 bases). The CDR3 covers 15 residues. Germline CDR1 and CDR2: LGHNA and YNFKEQ. Trimming pared 4 bases from V and 4 bases from J, leaving 15 bases between. CDR3 sequence: CASSPGSGDADTQYF. CDR3 bases: TGTGCCAGCAGCCCGGGGTCGGGGGACGCAGATACGCAGTATTTT.

The chain links TRBV4-1 to TRBJ1-6; 7 bases align to TRBD1. In germline, CDR1 is MGHRA, CDR2 YSYEKL. Unmatched junction bases numbered 3, after V lost 0 bases and J lost 7 bases. The CDR3 sequence is 15 residues long. The CDR3 DNA is TGCGCCAGCAGCCAAGAGACAGGGACCAATTCACCCCTCCACTTT. It yields the protein CASSQETGTNSPLHF.

CDR3 nucleotides: TGCGCCAGCAGCTGGGGCGGACAGGGTTCGAACACCGGGGAGCTGTTTTTT. This translates into CASSWGGQGSNTGELFF. This chain links TRBV5-1 with TRBJ2-2; 8 nucleotides align to TRBD1. The CDR3 spans 17 residues. Germline trimming cut 3 bases from V and 0 bases from J; bases unmatched to any gene: 7. Germline CDR1 is SGHRS and CDR2 is YFSETQ.